The 26 T cell receptor beta chains below all came from one sample that was sequenced in a study of vaccination and CD4 T cells after COVID-19. Sequencing of the DNA from cultured CD4+ T cells was carried out with the Oncomine TCR Beta short-read assay. TCRdb called the PCR reads again in MiXCR, with one record for every CDR3 protein. Of under 20,000 distinct CDR3 sequences detected, 53% appear once; the ten largest clones hold 7.2%. Treatment reported: roughly ten-day PBMC culture with coronavirus spike peptide pools or control peptides (ViraFEST assay). These receptors have no identified antigens. Here the sequenced sample was CD4+ T cells from blood, cultured in vitro, taken before SARS-CoV-2 vaccination. The origin of the receptors is a human donor who had recovered from COVID-19.

This clonotype was found a few times. The chain uses TRBV28 and TRBJ1-5; D is unresolved. This CDR3 has 14 residues. CDR1 and CDR2 from the germline V gene are MDHEN and SYDVKM. V was shortened by 2 bases and J by 7 bases, with 12 bases between the two germline ends. The CDR3 nucleotides read TGTGCCAGCAGTTTAGAGGGAAAGCGGCAGCCCCAGCATTTT. This sequence encodes CASSLEGKRQPQHF.

The chain joins TRBV27 to TRBJ2-4, with D possibly TRBD1 on 5 matching bases. V lost 4 bases to trimming and J lost 10 bases, with 11 bases between them. CDR1 and CDR2 from the germline V gene are MNHEY and SMNVEV (reference sequence). The CDR3 has 12 residues. This chain's CDR3 is CASSSPSGIQYF. DNA of the CDR3: TGTGCCAGCAGTTCCCCCTCAGGGATTCAGTACTTC.

The V call is TRBV19, the J call TRBJ2-1, with TRBD2 identical over 14 bases. The V and J ends lost 5 bases and 13 bases, in that order; junction bases with no gene match: 10. The CDR3 contains 15 residues. CDR1 and CDR2 from the germline V gene are LNHDA and SQIVND (reference sequence). The CDR3: CASSPPGLAGGPQFF. The CDR3 region has the DNA TGTGCCAGTAGTCCCCCTGGACTAGCGGGAGGCCCTCAGTTCTTC.

The CDR3 sequence is CASSFVGLYSNQPQHF. For the CDR3, the DNA is TGTGCCAGCAGTTTCGTGGGACTTTATAGCAATCAGCCCCAGCATTTT. This sequence joins TRBV28 and TRBJ1-5; the D gene is possibly TRBD1 (5 bases). CDR1 is MDHEN and CDR2 is SYDVKM in the germline V gene. With 3 bases removed from V and 0 bases from J, the gap between germline ends came to 12 bases. CDR3 length: 16 residues.

V gene TRBV20-1 combines with J gene TRBJ1-4; D is unresolved. CDR1 and CDR2 from the germline V gene are DFQATT and SNEGSKA (reference sequence). With 7 bases removed from V and 0 bases from J, the gap between germline ends came to 9 bases. The CDR3 is 13 amino acids. Here the CDR3 reads CSVKPPTNEKLFF. CDR3 in DNA: TGCAGTGTCAAACCTCCAACTAATGAAAAACTGTTTTTT.

The sample holds a few counts of this clonotype. The gene calls are TRBV7-2 and TRBJ2-7; D perhaps matches TRBD1 (5 bases). Trimming removed 1 base at V and 0 bases at J, with 10 bases between. CDR3 size: 15 residues. In germline, CDR1 is SGHTA, CDR2 FQGNSA. CDR3 DNA sequence: TGTGCCAGCAGCTTAGATAGGGGATTCTCCTACGAGCAGTACTTC. It codes for CASSLDRGFSYEQYF.

In nucleotides, the CDR3 is TGTGCCAGCAGTGAAGAGGTTCGGGCACGAGTACCCCAGCATTTT. This translates into CASSEEVRARVPQHF. This chain connects TRBV2 to TRBJ1-5; D gene ambiguous. Looked up from germline, CDR1 is SNHLY and CDR2 is FYNNEI. The CDR3 extends over 15 amino acids. V gave up 1 base and J gave up 10 bases, with 17 bases separating them. Using reference TRBV2 and TRBJ1-5 for the parts outside the CDR3, the full variable domain is EPEVTQTPSHQVTQMGQEVILRCVPISNHLYFYWYRQILGQKVEFLVSFYNNEISEKSEIFDDQFSVERPDGSNFTLKIRSTKLEDSAMYFCASSEEVRARVPQHFGDGTRLSIL.

This clonotype was counted between two and nine times. The CDR3 sequence is CSALHPLAGMETQYF. Written as DNA, the CDR3 is TGCAGTGCTCTTCACCCATTAGCGGGAATGGAGACCCAGTACTTC. V is TRBV20-1 and J is TRBJ2-5, with 8 nucleotides matching TRBD2. With V trimmed by 5 bases and J by 5 bases, 13 bases remained unmatched. The length of the CDR3 is 15 residues. Per the germline V gene, CDR1 is DFQATT and CDR2 is SNEGSKA (reference sequence).

The chain carries TRBV20-1 and TRBJ1-3; 8 positions match TRBD1. V lost 4 bases, J lost 0 bases, and 14 bases stayed unmatched. CDR3 length equals 18 residues. Per the germline V gene, CDR1 is DFQATT and CDR2 is SNEGSKA (reference sequence). The CDR3: CSAIQPAGQGGSGNTIYF. The DNA of the CDR3 is TGCAGTGCTATCCAACCAGCAGGACAGGGAGGCTCTGGAAACACCATATATTTT.

The chain recombines TRBV20-1 with TRBJ1-2; possible D gene TRBD1, 5 bases. The CDR3 has 14 amino acids. V dropped 6 bases and J dropped 8 bases, with 22 bases sitting between them. Germline CDR1 DFQATT, CDR2 SNEGSKA (reference sequence). The chain's CDR3 is CSAPRGGDGYGYTF. CDR3 coding DNA: TGCAGTGCCCCCCGGGGGGGGGACGGTTACGGCTACACCTTC.

This CDR3 is CATGGVRDTQYF. The CDR3 bases are TGTGCCACCGGGGGGGTTCGGGATACGCAGTATTTT. The J gene is TRBJ2-3, the V gene TRBV10-3, with 8 bases matching TRBD2. V trimming: 10 bases; J trimming: 6 bases; junction bases outside the gene matches: 6. The CDR3 length is 12 residues. Germline CDR1 ENHRY, CDR2 SYGVKD.

This chain joins TRBV15 and TRBJ2-5; either TRBD1 or TRBD2 may fit D (5 bases each). V was pared by 0 bases and J by 9 bases, with 14 bases between. The CDR3 covers 14 residues. Germline V gene sequence: CDR1 LNHNV, CDR2 YYDKDF (reference sequence). This chain's CDR3 is CATSREDTARAQYF. Written as DNA, the CDR3 is TGTGCCACCAGCAGAGAGGACACCGCGAGGGCCCAGTACTTC. The full variable domain, completed using reference TRBV15 and TRBJ2-5, is DAMVIQNPRYQVTQFGKPVTLSCSQTLNHNVMYWYQQKSSQAPKLLFHYYDKDFNNEADTPDNFQSRRPNTSFCFLDIRSPGLGDTAMYLCATSREDTARAQYFGPGTRLLVL.

V is TRBV20-1 and J is TRBJ2-3, with D uncertain. The length of the CDR3 is 16 residues. Germline V lookup: CDR1 DFQATT, CDR2 SNEGSKA (reference sequence). V was cut by 2 bases and J by 1 base, with 16 bases left in between. In DNA, the CDR3 is TGCAGTGCTAGACCGGGCAGAGCCACTGGCACAGATACGCAGTATTTT. Amino acid sequence: CSARPGRATGTDTQYF.

This chain joins TRBV20-1 and TRBJ2-5, with D maybe TRBD1 (6 bases). The CDR3 runs 11 residues. Germline CDR1 DFQATT, CDR2 SNEGSKA (reference sequence). The DNA of the CDR3 is TGCAGCGGACAGATTGAAGAGACCCAGTACTTC. Residues: CSGQIEETQYF.

This CDR3 is CASSEALGQINYGYTF. The CDR3 DNA is TGTGCCAGCAGTGAAGCGCTCGGTCAGATTAACTATGGCTACACCTTC. The rearrangement uses TRBV6-1 and TRBJ1-2; D not resolved. Per germline, CDR1 MNHNS and CDR2 SASEGT. The V end was cut by 0 bases, the J end by 1 base, with 12 bases between. The CDR3 runs 16 residues.

The chain has TRBV18 and TRBJ2-7, with unresolved D. The V and J ends lost 3 bases and 2 bases respectively, with 14 bases between them. This CDR3 has 15 amino acids. Germline values: CDR1 KGHSH, CDR2 LQKENI. This CDR3 reads CASSPRPVRTYEQYF. CDR3 nucleotides: TGTGCCAGCTCACCTCGACCAGTAAGGACCTACGAGCAGTACTTC.

For the CDR3, the DNA is TGTGCCAGCAGTTTCACTACAGGGGGCCAAGAGACCCAGTACTTC. Its protein is CASSFTTGGQETQYF. The chain joins TRBV12-3 or TRBV12-4 to TRBJ2-5; 8 bases match TRBD1. There are 15 residues in the CDR3. Trimming at V came to 3 bases and at J to 1 base, leaving 4 bases not matched to a gene.

V usage is TRBV20-1 and J usage is TRBJ2-1, with 10 positions matching TRBD2. This CDR3 is built from 14 residues. Germline V CDR1 and CDR2: DFQATT, SNEGSKA (reference sequence). J gave up 10 bases and V 0 bases, and 6 bases lay outside the gene matches. In nucleotides, the CDR3 is TGCAGTGCTAGAGATCCGCTTAGCGGGAGGGAGCAGTTCTTC. It translates to CSARDPLSGREQFF.

This clonotype was seen a handful of times. The rearrangement joins TRBV20-1 to TRBJ1-2; D perhaps matches TRBD1 (5 bases). With 4 bases removed from V and 4 bases from J, the gap between germline ends came to 16 bases. From germline, CDR1 is DFQATT and CDR2 SNEGSKA (reference sequence). The CDR3 runs 14 residues. As DNA, the CDR3 is TGCAGTGCTACAATCCGGGACGGGGCCTATGGCTACACCTTC. Translated: CSATIRDGAYGYTF.

A few counts support this clonotype. The rearrangement links TRBV7-9 to TRBJ2-3; a weak D match, TRBD2 (5 bases). Trimming left V 7 bases short and J 0 bases short, with 8 bases between. This CDR3 comprises 13 residues. Germline lookup yields CDR1 SEHNR and CDR2 FQNEAQ (reference sequence). This chain's CDR3 is CASITGSTDTQYF. In DNA, the CDR3 is TGTGCCAGCATAACGGGAAGCACAGATACGCAGTATTTT.

This clonotype was seen a few times. The chain combines TRBV7-2 with TRBJ2-7, with a weak D call TRBD2 (5 bases). The germline gives CDR1 SGHTA, CDR2 FQGNSA. V gave up 2 bases and J gave up 3 bases, with 17 bases separating them. The CDR3 is 16 amino acids. CDR3 sequence reads: CASSLIRGRASYEQYF. The CDR3 nucleotides read TGTGCCAGCAGCTTAATTCGAGGGCGGGCCAGCTACGAGCAGTACTTC.

This clonotype appeared a few times. The V and J genes are TRBV11-2 and TRBJ2-5, with D maybe TRBD1 (5 bases). The germline CDR1 and CDR2 sequences are SGHAT and FQNNGV. The V gene lost 0 bases and the J gene lost 7 bases, with 6 bases spanning the gap. The CDR3 is 12 residues long. CDR3 sequence (DNA): TGTGCCAGCAGCTTAGAAGGGGTGACCCAGTACTTC. It encodes CASSLEGVTQYF. Drawing the rest from reference TRBV11-2 and TRBJ2-5, the complete variable domain is EAGVAQSPRYKIIEKRQSVAFWCNPISGHATLYWYQQILGQGPKLLIQFQNNGVVDDSQLPKDRFSAERLKGVDSTLKIQPAKLEDSAVYLCASSLEGVTQYFGPGTRLLVL.

This clonotype was recorded a few times. CDR3 amino acids: CARSTSTDTQYF. The CDR3 DNA is TGTGCCAGATCAACTAGCACAGATACGCAGTATTTT. This chain joins TRBV2 and TRBJ2-3; D not certain. This CDR3 is built from 12 residues. V shed 9 bases and J shed 0 bases, with 7 bases lying between them. The germline V gene has CDR1 SNHLY and CDR2 FYNNEI.

The J gene is TRBJ2-7, the V gene TRBV12-3 or TRBV12-4; D call uncertain. The CDR3 extends over 12 amino acids. V was shortened by 2 bases and J by 3 bases, with 5 bases between the two germline ends. CDR3 amino acids: CASSLNGYEQYF. CDR3 sequence (DNA): TGTGCCAGCAGTTTAAACGGCTACGAGCAGTACTTC.

The rearrangement joins TRBV15 to TRBJ2-7, with 9 bases lining up with TRBD1. This CDR3 spans 15 amino acids. Germline CDR1 and CDR2: LNHNV and YYDKDF (reference sequence). V shed 0 bases and J 3 bases; nucleotides not matched to a gene: 3. DNA for the CDR3: TGTGCCACCAGCAGAGATGCGGGACAGGGCTACGAGCAGTACTTC. It specifies CATSRDAGQGYEQYF.

This clonotype has a handful of counts. The chain couples TRBV4-1 to TRBJ2-2; TRBD1 is a possible D gene (6 bases). Germline values: CDR1 MGHRA, CDR2 YSYEKL. The V and J ends lost 7 bases and 2 bases respectively, with 14 bases between them. CDR3 length: 15 residues. CDR3 in DNA: TGCGCCAGCAATAGTCCGGGACAAAACACCGGGGAGCTGTTTTTT. This encodes CASNSPGQNTGELFF.